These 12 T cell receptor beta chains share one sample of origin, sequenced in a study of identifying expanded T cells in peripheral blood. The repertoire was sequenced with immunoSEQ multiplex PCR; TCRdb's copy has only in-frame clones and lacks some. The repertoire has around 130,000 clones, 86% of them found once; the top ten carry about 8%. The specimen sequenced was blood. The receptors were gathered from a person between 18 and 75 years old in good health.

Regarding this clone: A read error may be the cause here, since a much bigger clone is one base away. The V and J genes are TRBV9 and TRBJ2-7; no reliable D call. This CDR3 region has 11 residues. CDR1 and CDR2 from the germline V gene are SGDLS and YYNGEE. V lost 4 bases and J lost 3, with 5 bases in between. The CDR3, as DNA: TGTGCCAGCAGCTACCACTACGAGCAGTACTTC. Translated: CASSYHYEQYF.

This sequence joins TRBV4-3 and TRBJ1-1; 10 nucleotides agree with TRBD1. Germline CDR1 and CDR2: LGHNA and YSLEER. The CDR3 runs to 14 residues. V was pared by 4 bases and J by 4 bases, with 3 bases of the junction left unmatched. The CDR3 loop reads CASSLRTGGTEAFF. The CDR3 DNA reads TGCGCCAGCAGCCTCAGGACAGGGGGCACTGAAGCTTTCTTT.

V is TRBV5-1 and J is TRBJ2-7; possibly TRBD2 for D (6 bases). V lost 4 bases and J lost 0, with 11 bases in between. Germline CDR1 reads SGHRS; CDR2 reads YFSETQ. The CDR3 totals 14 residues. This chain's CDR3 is CASSPQTSSYEQYF. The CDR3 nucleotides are TGCGCCAGCAGCCCCCAGACTAGCTCCTACGAGCAGTACTTC. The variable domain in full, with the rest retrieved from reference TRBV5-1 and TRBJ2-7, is KAGVTQTPRYLIKTRGQQVTLSCSPISGHRSVSWYQQTPGQGLQFLFEYFSETQRNKGNFPGRFSGRQFSNSRSEMNVSTLELGDSALYLCASSPQTSSYEQYFGPGTRLTVT.

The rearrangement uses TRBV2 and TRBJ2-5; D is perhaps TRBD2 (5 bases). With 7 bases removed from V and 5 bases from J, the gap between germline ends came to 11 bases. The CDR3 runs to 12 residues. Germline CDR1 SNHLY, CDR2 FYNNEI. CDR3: CASNRDGETQYF. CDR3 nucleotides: TGTGCCAGCAATCGGGATGGGGAGACCCAGTACTTC.

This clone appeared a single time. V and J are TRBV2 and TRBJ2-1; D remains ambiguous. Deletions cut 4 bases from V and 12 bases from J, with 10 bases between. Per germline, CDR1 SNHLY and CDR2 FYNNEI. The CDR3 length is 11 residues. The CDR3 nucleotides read TGTGCCAGCAGTGCCCCGGACCGGCAGTTCTTC. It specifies CASSAPDRQFF.

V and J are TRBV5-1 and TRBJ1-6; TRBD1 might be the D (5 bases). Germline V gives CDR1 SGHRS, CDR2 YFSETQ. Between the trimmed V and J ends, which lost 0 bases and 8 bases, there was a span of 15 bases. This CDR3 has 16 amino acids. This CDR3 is CASSLVPQGRDSPLHF. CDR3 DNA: TGCGCCAGCAGCTTGGTCCCTCAGGGAAGGGATTCACCCCTCCACTTT.

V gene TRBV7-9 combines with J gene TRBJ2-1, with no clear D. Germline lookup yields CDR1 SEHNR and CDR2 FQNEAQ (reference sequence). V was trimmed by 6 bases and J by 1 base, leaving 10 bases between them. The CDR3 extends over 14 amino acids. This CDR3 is CASSLTRSYNEQFF. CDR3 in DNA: TGTGCCAGCAGTTTGACAAGATCCTACAATGAGCAGTTCTTC.

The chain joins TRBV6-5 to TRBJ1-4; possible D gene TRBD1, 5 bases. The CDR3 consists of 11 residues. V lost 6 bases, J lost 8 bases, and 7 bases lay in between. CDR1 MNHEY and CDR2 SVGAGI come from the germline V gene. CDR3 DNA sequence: TGTGCCAGCAGGGGGCCAGAAAAACTGTTTTTT. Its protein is CASRGPEKLFF.

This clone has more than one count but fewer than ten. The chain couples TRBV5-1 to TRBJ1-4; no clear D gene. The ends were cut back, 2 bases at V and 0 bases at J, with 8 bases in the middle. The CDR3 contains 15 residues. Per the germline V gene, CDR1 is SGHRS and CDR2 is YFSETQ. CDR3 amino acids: CASSFRRATNEKLFF. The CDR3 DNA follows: TGCGCCAGCAGCTTTCGGCGAGCAACTAATGAAAAACTGTTTTTT.

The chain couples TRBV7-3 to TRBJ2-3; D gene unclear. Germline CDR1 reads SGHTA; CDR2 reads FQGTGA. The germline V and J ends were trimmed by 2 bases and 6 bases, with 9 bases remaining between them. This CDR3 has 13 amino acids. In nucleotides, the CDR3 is TGTGCCAGCAGCTTAGACTGGGTGGATACGCAGTATTTT. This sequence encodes CASSLDWVDTQYF.

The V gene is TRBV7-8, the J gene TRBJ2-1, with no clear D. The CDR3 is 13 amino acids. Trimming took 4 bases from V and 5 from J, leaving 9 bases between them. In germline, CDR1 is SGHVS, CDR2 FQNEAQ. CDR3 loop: CASSSRRHNEQFF. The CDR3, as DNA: TGTGCCAGCAGCTCCCGTCGCCACAATGAGCAGTTCTTC.

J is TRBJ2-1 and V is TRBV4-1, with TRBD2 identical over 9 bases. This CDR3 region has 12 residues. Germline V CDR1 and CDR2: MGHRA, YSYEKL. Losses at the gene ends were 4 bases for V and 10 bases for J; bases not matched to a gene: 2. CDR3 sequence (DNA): TGCGCCAGCAGCCCGCTAGCGGGGGAGCAGTTCTTC. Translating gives CASSPLAGEQFF.